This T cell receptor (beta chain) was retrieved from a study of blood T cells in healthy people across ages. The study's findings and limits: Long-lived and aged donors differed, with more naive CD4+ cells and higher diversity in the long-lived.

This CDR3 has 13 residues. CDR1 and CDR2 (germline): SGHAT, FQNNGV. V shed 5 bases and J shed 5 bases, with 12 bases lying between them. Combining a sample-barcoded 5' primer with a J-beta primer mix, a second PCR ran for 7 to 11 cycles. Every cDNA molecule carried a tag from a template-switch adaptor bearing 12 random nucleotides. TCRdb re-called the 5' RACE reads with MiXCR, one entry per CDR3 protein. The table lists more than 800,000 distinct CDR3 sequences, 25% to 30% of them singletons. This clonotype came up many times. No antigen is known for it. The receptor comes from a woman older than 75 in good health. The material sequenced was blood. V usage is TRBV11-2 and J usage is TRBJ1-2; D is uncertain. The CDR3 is CASSHPPQYGYTF. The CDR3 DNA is TGTGCCAGCAGCCACCCCCCCCAATATGGCTACACCTTC.